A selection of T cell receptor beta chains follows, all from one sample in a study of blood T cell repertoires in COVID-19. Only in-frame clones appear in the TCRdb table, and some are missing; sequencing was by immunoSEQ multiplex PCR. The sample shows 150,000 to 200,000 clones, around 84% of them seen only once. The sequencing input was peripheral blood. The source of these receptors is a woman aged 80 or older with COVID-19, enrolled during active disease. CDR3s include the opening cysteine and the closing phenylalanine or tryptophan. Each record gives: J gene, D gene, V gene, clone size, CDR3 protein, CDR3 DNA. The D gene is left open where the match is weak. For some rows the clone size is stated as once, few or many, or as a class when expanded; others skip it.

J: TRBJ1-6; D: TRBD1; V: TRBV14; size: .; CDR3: CASSPSGQVNSPLHF; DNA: TGTGCCAGCAGCCCCTCGGGACAGGTTAATTCACCCCTCCACTTT
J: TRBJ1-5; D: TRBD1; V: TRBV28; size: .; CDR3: CASSDRVNQPQHF; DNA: TGTGCCAGCAGTGACAGGGTCAATCAGCCCCAGCATTTT
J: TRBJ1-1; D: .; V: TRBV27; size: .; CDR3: CASCPTVTNTEAFF; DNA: TGTGCCAGCTGTCCTACAGTAACGAACACTGAAGCTTTCTTT
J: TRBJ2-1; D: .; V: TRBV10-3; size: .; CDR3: CAISETRTGQFF; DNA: TGTGCCATCAGTGAGACGCGGACTGGGCAGTTCTTC
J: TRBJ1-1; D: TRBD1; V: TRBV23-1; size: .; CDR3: CASRQAGGEDTEAFF; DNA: TGCGCCAGCAGACAGGCAGGGGGTGAGGACACTGAAGCTTTCTTT
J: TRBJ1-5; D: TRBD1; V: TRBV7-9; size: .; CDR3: CASSSGTGGSGQPQHF; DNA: TGTGCCAGCAGCTCTGGGACAGGGGGGTCTGGTCAGCCCCAGCATTTT
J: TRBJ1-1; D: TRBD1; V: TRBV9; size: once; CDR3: CASSPGTGKNTEAFF; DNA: TGTGCCAGCAGCCCCGGGACAGGAAAGAACACTGAAGCTTTCTTT
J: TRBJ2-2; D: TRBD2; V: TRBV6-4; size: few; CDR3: CASRALAGDKGELFF; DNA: TGTGCCAGCAGGGCACTAGCGGGAGATAAGGGGGAGCTGTTTTTT
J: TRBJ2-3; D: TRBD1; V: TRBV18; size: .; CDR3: CASSPQAGGSTDTQYF; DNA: TGTGCCAGCTCACCCCAGGCAGGGGGAAGCACAGATACGCAGTATTTT
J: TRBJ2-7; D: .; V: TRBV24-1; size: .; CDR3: CATAIYEQYF; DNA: TGTGCCACCGCGATTTACGAGCAGTACTTC
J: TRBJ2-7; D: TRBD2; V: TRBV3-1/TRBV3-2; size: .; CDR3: CASSSASVAGYEQYF; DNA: TGTGCCAGCAGCTCCGCCTCGGTAGCGGGCTACGAGCAGTACTTC
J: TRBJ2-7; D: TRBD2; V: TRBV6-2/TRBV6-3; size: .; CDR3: CASSYRTSESYEQYF; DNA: TGTGCCAGCAGTTACCGGACTAGCGAATCCTACGAGCAGTACTTC
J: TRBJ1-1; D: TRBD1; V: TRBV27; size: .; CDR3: CASNHRGGTEAFF; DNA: TGTGCCAGCAATCACAGGGGAGGAACTGAAGCTTTCTTT
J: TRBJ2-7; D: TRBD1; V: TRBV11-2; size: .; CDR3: CASSQGVGYEQYF; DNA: TGTGCCAGCAGCCAGGGGGTAGGTTACGAGCAGTACTTC
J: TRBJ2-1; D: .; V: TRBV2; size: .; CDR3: CASSEALSRQFF; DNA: TGTGCCAGCAGTGAAGCGCTTAGCAGGCAGTTCTTC
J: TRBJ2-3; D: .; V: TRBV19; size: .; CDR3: CASSWRAEGTDTQYF; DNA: TGTGCCAGTAGTTGGCGGGCGGAAGGCACAGATACGCAGTATTTT
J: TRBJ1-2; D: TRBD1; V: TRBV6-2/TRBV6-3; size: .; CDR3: CASSRQGGLLGYTF; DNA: TGTGCCAGCAGTCGACAGGGAGGCTTACTAGGCTACACCTTC
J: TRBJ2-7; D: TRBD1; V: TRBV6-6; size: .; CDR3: CASRRQGQEQYF; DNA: TGTGCCAGCAGACGACAGGGTCAGGAGCAGTACTTC
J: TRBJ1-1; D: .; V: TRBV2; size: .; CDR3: CASSEVGISGFNLAFF; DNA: TGTGCCAGCAGTGAAGTTGGTATTTCAGGGTTTAATCTGGCTTTCTTT
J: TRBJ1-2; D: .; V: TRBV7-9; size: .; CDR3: CASSPEGGYYGYTF; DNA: TGTGCCAGCAGCCCCGAAGGGGGTTACTATGGCTACACCTTC
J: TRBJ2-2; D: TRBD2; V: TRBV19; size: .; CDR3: CASSMGSGSTGELFF; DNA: TGTGCCAGTAGTATGGGTAGCGGGAGCACCGGGGAGCTGTTTTTT
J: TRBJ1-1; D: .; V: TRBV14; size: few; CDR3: CASSQDRNTEAFF; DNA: TGTGCCAGCAGCCAAGATAGAAACACTGAAGCTTTCTTT
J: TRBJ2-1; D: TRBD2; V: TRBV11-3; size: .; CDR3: CASSRTSGSYNEQFF; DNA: TGTGCCAGCAGCCGGACTAGCGGCTCCTACAATGAGCAGTTCTTC
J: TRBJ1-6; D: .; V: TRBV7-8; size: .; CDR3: CASQKGGNSPLHF; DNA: TGTGCCAGCCAAAAAGGGGGAAATTCACCCCTCCACTTT
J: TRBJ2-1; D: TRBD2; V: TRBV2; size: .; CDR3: CASSEFGTSGRGTEQFF; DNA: TGTGCCAGCAGTGAATTTGGGACTAGCGGGAGAGGGACTGAGCAGTTCTTC
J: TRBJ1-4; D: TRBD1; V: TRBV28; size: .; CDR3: CASSLDRDEKLFF; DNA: TGTGCCAGCAGTCTCGACAGGGATGAAAAACTGTTTTTT
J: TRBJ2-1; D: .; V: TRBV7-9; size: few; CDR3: CASSLALRNEQFF; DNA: TGTGCCAGCAGCTTAGCGCTGCGCAATGAGCAGTTCTTC
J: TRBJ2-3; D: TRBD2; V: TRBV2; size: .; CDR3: CASSEQREGPLTDTQYF; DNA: TGTGCCAGCAGTGAGCAGCGGGAGGGCCCCCTCACAGATACGCAGTATTTT
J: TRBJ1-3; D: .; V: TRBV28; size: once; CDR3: CASSLLGGNGNTIYF; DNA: TGTGCCAGCAGTTTATTGGGAGGGAACGGAAACACCATATATTTT
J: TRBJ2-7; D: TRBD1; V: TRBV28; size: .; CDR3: CASRPGQQYEQYF; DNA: TGTGCCAGCAGACCGGGACAGCAATACGAGCAGTACTTC
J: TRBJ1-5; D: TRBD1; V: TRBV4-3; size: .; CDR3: CASSQVVGTGGKWRQPQHF; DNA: TGCGCCAGCAGCCAAGTTGTAGGGACAGGGGGTAAGTGGCGCCAGCCCCAGCATTTT
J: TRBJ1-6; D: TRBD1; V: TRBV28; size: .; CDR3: CASNLGGAGTGGTDSPLHF; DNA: TGTGCCAGCAACCTGGGGGGTGCCGGGACAGGGGGCACGGATTCACCCCTCCACTTT
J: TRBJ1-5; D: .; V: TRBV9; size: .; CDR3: CASSSGFNQPQHF; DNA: TGTGCCAGCAGCTCGGGATTCAATCAGCCCCAGCATTTT
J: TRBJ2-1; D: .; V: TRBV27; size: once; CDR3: CASSPTRPAHNEQFF; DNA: TGTGCCAGCAGTCCGACTAGGCCCGCACACAATGAGCAGTTCTTC
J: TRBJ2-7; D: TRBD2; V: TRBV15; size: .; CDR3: CATSRGGSGSGYEQYF; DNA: TGTGCCACCAGCAGGGGGGGCAGCGGGAGCGGGTACGAGCAGTACTTC
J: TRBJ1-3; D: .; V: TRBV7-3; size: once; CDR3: CASSLMGATGNTIYF; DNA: TGTGCCAGCAGCTTAATGGGGGCGACTGGAAACACCATATATTTT
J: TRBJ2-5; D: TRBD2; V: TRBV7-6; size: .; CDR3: CASSPGLARLETQYF; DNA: TGTGCCAGCAGCCCCGGACTAGCCCGTCTCGAGACCCAGTACTTC
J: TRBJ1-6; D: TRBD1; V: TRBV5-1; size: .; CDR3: CASSLESGTGWSPLHF; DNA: TGCGCCAGCAGCTTGGAAAGCGGGACAGGGTGGTCACCCCTCCACTTT
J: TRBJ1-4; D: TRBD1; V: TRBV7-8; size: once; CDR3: CASSLMVLGQATNEKLFF; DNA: TGTGCCAGCAGCTTAATGGTCCTAGGACAGGCAACTAATGAAAAACTGTTTTTT
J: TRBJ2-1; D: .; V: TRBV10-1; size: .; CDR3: CASRGLLGGKDEQFF; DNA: TGCGCCAGCAGAGGATTGCTAGGGGGAAAGGATGAGCAGTTCTTC
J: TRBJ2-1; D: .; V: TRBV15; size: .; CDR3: CATSRAPFEEQFF; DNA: TGTGCCACCAGCAGAGCACCGTTCGAGGAGCAGTTCTTC
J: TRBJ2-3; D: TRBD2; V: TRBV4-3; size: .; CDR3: CASSQVGLGTDTQYF; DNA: TGCGCCAGCAGCCAAGTGGGACTAGGCACAGATACGCAGTATTTT
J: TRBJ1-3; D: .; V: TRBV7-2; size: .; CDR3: CASSFKRQSGNTIYF; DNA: TGTGCCAGCAGCTTCAAAAGACAATCTGGAAACACCATATATTTT
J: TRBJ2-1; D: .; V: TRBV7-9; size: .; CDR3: CASSLGTFYEQFF; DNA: TGTGCCAGCAGCTTGGGGACATTCTATGAGCAGTTCTTC
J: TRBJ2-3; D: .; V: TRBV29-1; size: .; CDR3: CSVADISGEGLDTQYF; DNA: TGCAGCGTTGCCGATATTAGCGGAGAAGGGTTAGATACGCAGTATTTT
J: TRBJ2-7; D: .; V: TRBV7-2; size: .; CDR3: CASSLDSGEQYF; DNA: TGTGCCAGCAGCTTAGACTCGGGGGAGCAGTACTTC
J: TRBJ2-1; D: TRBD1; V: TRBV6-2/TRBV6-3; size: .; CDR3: CASSHKTGGVNEQFF; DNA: TGTGCCAGCAGCCACAAGACAGGGGGTGTCAATGAGCAGTTCTTC
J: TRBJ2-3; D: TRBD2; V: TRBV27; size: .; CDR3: CASSLSRTSGLRDTQYF; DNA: TGTGCCAGCAGTTTATCTCGGACTAGCGGGCTTCGAGATACGCAGTATTTT
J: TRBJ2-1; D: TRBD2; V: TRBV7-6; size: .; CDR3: CASSPRLAGFSYNEQFF; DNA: TGTGCCAGCAGCCCACGGCTAGCGGGATTCTCCTACAATGAGCAGTTCTTC
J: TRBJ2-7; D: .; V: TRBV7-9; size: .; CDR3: CASSFPYSYEQYF; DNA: TGTGCCAGCAGCTTCCCCTATTCCTACGAGCAGTACTTC
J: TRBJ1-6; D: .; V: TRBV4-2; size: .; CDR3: CASSKDRLSSYNSPLHF; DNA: TGTGCCAGCAGCAAAGACAGGCTCAGCTCCTATAATTCACCCCTCCACTTT
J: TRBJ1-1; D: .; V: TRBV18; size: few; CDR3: CASSPRGGLNTEAFF; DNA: TGTGCCAGCTCACCCCGGGGGGGCCTGAACACTGAAGCTTTCTTT
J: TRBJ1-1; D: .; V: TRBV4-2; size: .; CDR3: CASSQGHRDTEAFF; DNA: TGTGCCAGCAGCCAAGGTCACCGGGACACTGAAGCTTTCTTT